A selection of T cell receptor beta chains follows, all from one sample in a study of response to subunit inactivated influenza vaccine. TCRdb re-analysed the RT-PCR reads in MiXCR, keeping a single row per CDR3 protein. In the table there are hundreds of thousands of distinct CDR3 sequences, 15% to 20% of which are singletons. The sample was PBMCs from blood, taken 5 to 6 days after vaccination. Receptors were obtained from a man aged 50-59 years who received an inactivated influenza vaccine. Both conserved end residues are part of each CDR3. Each record gives: clone size, J gene, V gene, D gene, CDR3 DNA, CDR3 protein. D genes are given only for firm matches. Some rows have no size entry. The others give once, few or many, or a class for an expanded clone.

>.|TRBJ2-7|TRBV10-3|TRBD1
TGTGCCATCAGGCTGGGACAGGGTACCTACGAGCAGTACTTC
CAIRLGQGTYEQYF
>few|TRBJ2-7|TRBV7-2|.
TGTGCCAGCAGCTTAATCAGGGTTGGCGAGCAGTACTTC
CASSLIRVGEQYF
>.|TRBJ2-7|TRBV11-2|TRBD1
TGTGCCAGCAGCTTAGCCGGGACAGGGTTCGAGCAGTACTTC
CASSLAGTGFEQYF
>.|TRBJ2-7|TRBV6-5|.
TGTGCCAGCAGTTACTCGAAGATACGGAGCTCCTACGAGCAGTACTTC
CASSYSKIRSSYEQYF
>many|TRBJ2-1|TRBV29-1|.
TGCAGCGTAATAGTTGAGCAGTTCTTC
CSVIVEQFF
>.|TRBJ1-1|TRBV7-9|.
TGTGCCAGCAGCTTAATAACACTCAACACTGAAGCTTTCTTT
CASSLITLNTEAFF
>many|TRBJ1-2|TRBV27|.
TGTGCCAGCGGGGGACCCAGTAGTAGGAACTATGGCTACACCTTC
CASGGPSSRNYGYTF
>many|TRBJ2-5|TRBV7-3|TRBD1
TGTGCCAGCAGCCCAGACAGGGTTGAGACCCAGTACTTC
CASSPDRVETQYF
>many|TRBJ1-1|TRBV12-3/TRBV12-4|.
TGTGCCAGCAACCCCCCCGGGACACTCAGCACTGAAGCTTTCTTT
CASNPPGTLSTEAFF
>.|TRBJ2-2|TRBV15|.
TGTGCCACCAGCACCCGGGTTGACGGTAACACCGGGGAGCTGTTTTTT
CATSTRVDGNTGELFF
>.|TRBJ2-7|TRBV28|TRBD2
TGTGCCAGCAGTGCACGACTAGCCGGGGATAACGAGCAGTACTTC
CASSARLAGDNEQYF
>.|TRBJ1-3|TRBV7-2|.
TGTGCCAGCAGCTTAAAATACGGGACTTACTCTGGAAACACCATATATTTT
CASSLKYGTYSGNTIYF
>many|TRBJ2-1|TRBV7-2|TRBD1
TGTGCCAGCAGCTCCGACAGGGGTACCTACAATGAGCAGTTCTTC
CASSSDRGTYNEQFF